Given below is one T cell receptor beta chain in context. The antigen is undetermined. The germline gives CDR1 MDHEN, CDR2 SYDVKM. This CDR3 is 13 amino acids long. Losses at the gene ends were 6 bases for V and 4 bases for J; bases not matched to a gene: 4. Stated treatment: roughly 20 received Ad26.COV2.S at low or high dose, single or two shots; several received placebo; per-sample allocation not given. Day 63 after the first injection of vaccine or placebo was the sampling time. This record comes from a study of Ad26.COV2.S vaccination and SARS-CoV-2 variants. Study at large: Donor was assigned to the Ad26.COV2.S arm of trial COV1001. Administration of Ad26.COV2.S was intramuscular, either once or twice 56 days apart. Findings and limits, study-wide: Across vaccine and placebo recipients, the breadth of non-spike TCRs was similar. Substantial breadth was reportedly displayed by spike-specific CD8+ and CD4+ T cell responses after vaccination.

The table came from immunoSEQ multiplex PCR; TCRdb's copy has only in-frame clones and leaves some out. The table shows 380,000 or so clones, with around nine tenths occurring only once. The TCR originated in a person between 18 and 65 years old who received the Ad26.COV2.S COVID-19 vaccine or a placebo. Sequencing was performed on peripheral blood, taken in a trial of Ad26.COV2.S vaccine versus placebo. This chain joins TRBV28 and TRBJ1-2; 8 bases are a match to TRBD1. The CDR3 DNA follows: TGTGCCAGCAGAAACAGGGGGGGCTATGGCTACACCTTC. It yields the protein CASRNRGGYGYTF.